This TCR beta chain originates from a study of T cell responses to AZD1222 COVID-19 vaccine. Of note for this clone: Its antigen is undetermined.

The study's findings and limits: The study identified only five or six AZD1222 recipients as seropositive at baseline.

Assay used: immunoSEQ multiplex PCR; TCRdb lists only in-frame clones, some missing. The sample includes about 130,000 clones, roughly 90% of them seen just once. Pooling was applied to second doses at about 4 or about 12 weeks. The sequence was obtained from an adult who received the AZD1222 COVID-19 vaccine. Specimen: peripheral blood, collected 28 days after the second AZD1222 dose.

CDR3 in amino acids: CAKRGQGSWGTEAFF. CDR3 nucleotides: TGTGCCAAAAGGGGACAGGGGAGCTGGGGGACTGAAGCTTTCTTT. The J gene is TRBJ1-1, the V gene TRBV3-1 (or the pseudogene TRBV3-2), with 10 positions matching TRBD1. Germline V lookup: CDR1 LGHDT, CDR2 YNNKEL (reference sequence). Trimming at V came to 10 bases and at J to 5 bases, leaving 13 bases not matched to a gene. This CDR3 is 15 amino acids long.